The following is a T cell receptor beta chain sequence with its context. The sample originates from a study of blood T cell repertoires in COVID-19. This CDR3 has 15 amino acids. The germline CDR1 and CDR2 sequences are KGHSH and LQKENI. V lost 0 bases, J lost 4 bases, and 3 bases stayed unmatched. Using immunoSEQ multiplex PCR, the repertoire was profiled, and TCRdb retains in-frame clones only, with some absent. Here the sample spans approximately 460,000 clones, 89% being singletons. The sequencing sample was made of peripheral blood. The gene calls are TRBV18 and TRBJ2-5; 9 bases fit TRBD1. The receptor was isolated from a man aged 18 to 35 with COVID-19, enrolled during active disease. The CDR3 loop is CASSPPRTGVETQYF. CDR3 in DNA: TGTGCCAGCTCACCACCCAGGACAGGGGTAGAGACCCAGTACTTC.